This entry concerns a single T cell receptor beta chain. The antigen this receptor binds is unknown. There are no base qualities to consult, and no much larger clone falls within one base. Using the deep immunoSEQ assay, TCR CDR3 regions were amplified from genomic DNA by multiplex PCR. Extracted genomic DNA from each cell subset was spread evenly across all wells of several immunoSEQ 96-well plates, with each plate serving as a replicate. Each replicate PCR for unsorted PBMC received about 0.3 ug genomic DNA, equal to about 30,000 T cell genomes. Ten immunoSEQ deep assay plates were used to sequence the unsorted PBMC genomic DNA. The purified libraries were quantified using a Qubit 3.0 fluorometer, sized with a Bioanalyzer 2100, and then quantified again using the KAPA Library Quantification kit. Every immunoSEQ 96-well plate was sequenced on a dedicated single-read 150-cycle Illumina NextSeq 550 flow cell. As for the original processing: Because the immunoSEQ output held only junctional sequences and lacked quality scores, the filtering could not match the filtering applied to full-length reads. Sequences were annotated with PyIR, a Python wrapper for IgBLAST v1.9, and V/J genes and CDR3 were assigned using IMGT germline references. Reads were removed for weak V/J assignments (E-value above 1e-6), missing CDR3, stop codons, out-of-frame junctions, or ambiguous translated residues. V3J clonotypes were defined by identical inferred V gene, J gene, and CDR3 amino acid sequence. To compute the percentage overlap between repertoires, the number of shared unique clonotypes was divided by the size of the smaller repertoire. Richness of each repertoire was evaluated using RTK rarefaction, the Chao1 estimator, and Recon v2.1 estimates of unobserved clonotypes. Imported from immuneACCESS, the table was reduced by TCRdb to in-frame sequences with V and J called. These copies leave out some clones; in studies compared against another copy, an unresolved V gene accounts for under half, and the cause of the remainder is not known. The V and J calls and clone size come from that table; D and trimming were worked out from the DNA. Within this sample are approximately 500,000 clones, with 75% to 85% of them counted one time only. Jointly, the top ten make up approximately 13% of the sample.

The CDR3 sequence holds 15 residues, the cysteine and phenylalanine included. Just CDR3 DNA is preserved here, 45 bases in frame from base 1. Compared with germline, V lacks 5 bases and J lacks 8 bases; bases without a gene match: 5. Based on the germline V gene, the CDR1 and CDR2 sequences are MNHEY and SVGAGI. These data are taken from a study of shared clonotypes between healthy human individuals (dated by TCRdb to about 2020). A note on the overall study: The cohort included three men and a couple of women between 18 and 49 years of age. To estimate repertoire size and how much clonotype sharing occurs between individuals, the study deeply sequenced the blood TCR repertoires of several healthy adults. Libraries were prepared and TCR repertoires were sequenced by different laboratories using diverse techniques, in order to increase sequencing depth and limit assay-specific biases. Between about 0.85 and 8.9 billion PBMCs per donor were obtained by leukapheresis. Results the study describes overall, beyond this receptor: The small number of donors limited the genetic and exposure-history diversity represented. Based on pairwise subsampling, the degree of clonotype sharing among donors was expected to be affected by sequencing depth. Sampling was restricted to blood, and TCR repertoires in tissue are likely to differ from TCR repertoires in blood.

Donors were healthy HIV-negative adults with no recently reported acute infections or vaccinations. Every donor was a Caucasian adult living in Nashville, Tennessee, USA. For unsorted samples, 75 million to 90 million PBMCs were counted, and genomic DNA was extracted using the QIAamp DNA Blood Mini kit. Blood was obtained by leukapheresis, after which PBMCs were separated by Ficoll-Histopaque density gradient centrifugation and cryopreserved in liquid nitrogen vapor phase. The chain uses TRBV6-5 and TRBJ2-3, and TRBD2 matches 15 of the central bases. The TCR comes from a woman in her forties in good health. Some clones in this sample may be carry-over from other donors' samples. The sample was PBMCs. The sequence in DNA is TGTGCCAGCAGTCCGGGACTAGCGGGAGGAGGTACGCAGTATTTT. Translated, this gives CASSPGLAGGGTQYF.